Listed below are T cell receptor beta chains from one sample, sequenced in a study of OX40 agonist ivuxolimab in advanced cancers. TCRdb's copy holds only in-frame clones and misses some; the assay was immunoSEQ multiplex PCR. The sample holds roughly 56,000 clones, approximately 83% seen once. Sequenced material: CD4+ or CD8+ T cells sorted from blood, taken in a trial of the OX40 agonist ivuxolimab. The receptors here all came from an adult with an advanced solid tumor such as melanoma, head and neck, liver or kidney cancer. The conserved cysteine and the conserved F or W are not part of the CDR3 here.

>TRBV19|TRBJ2-1
ASRPSSYNEQF
>TRBV28|TRBJ2-3
ASSRSPGLGSSTDTQY
>TRBV12-5|TRBJ2-5
ASGFSAIQETQY
>TRBV2|TRBJ1-4
ASRNGPNEKLF
>TRBV7-6|TRBJ1-3
ASSLVAFDSGNTIY
>TRBV6-5|TRBJ1-3
ASTSSGNTIY
>TRBV18|TRBJ2-7
ASSQGLLGSDEQY
>TRBV7-2|TRBJ2-1
ASSPRGTGGNYNEQF
>TRBV7-2|TRBJ2-3
ASSLPRTSGTHTQY
>TRBV30|TRBJ1-3
AWSVLNRGGNTIY
>TRBV28|TRBJ2-5
ASRTGSGRETQY
>TRBV2|TRBJ2-2
ASSPGLAGGAGELF
>TRBV28|TRBJ2-3
ASSLGLAGTDTQY
>TRBV18|TRBJ2-1
ASSGTEKKGWF
>TRBV6-5|TRBJ2-4
ATCDRVFNIQY
>TRBV14|TRBJ1-2
ASSQDWGPGYT
>TRBV19|TRBJ1-5
ASTKTSGSNSNQPQH